This T cell receptor beta chain was retrieved from a study of human T cells and chemical hapten exposure. CDR1 MDHEN and CDR2 SYDVKM come from the germline V gene. The CDR3 runs 12 residues. Between the trimmed V and J ends, which lost 5 bases and 8 bases, there was a span of 12 bases. This clonotype was counted a few times. Time point meaning: patch test 1, 2 weeks after DPC sensitization. This sample's treatment: therapeutic diphenylcyclopropenone sensitization with weekly scalp DPC. Each CDR3 protein gets one entry after TCRdb re-called the RACE reads with MiXCR. The repertoire includes some 77,000 distinct CDR3 sequences, 9% to 12% of them detected once, and about 1.3% sits in the top ten.

The chain uses TRBV28 and TRBJ1-2; D may be TRBD1 (6 bases). Here the sequenced sample was whole blood, taken in connection with sensitization to the hapten diphenylcyclopropenone (DPC). The sequence was collected from a woman aged 45-65 years with alopecia areata. Some clones in this sample may be carry-over from other donors' samples. The CDR3 protein is CASSPRGGGYTF. For the CDR3, the DNA is TGTGCCAGCAGTCCCCGCGGGGGCGGCTACACCTTC.